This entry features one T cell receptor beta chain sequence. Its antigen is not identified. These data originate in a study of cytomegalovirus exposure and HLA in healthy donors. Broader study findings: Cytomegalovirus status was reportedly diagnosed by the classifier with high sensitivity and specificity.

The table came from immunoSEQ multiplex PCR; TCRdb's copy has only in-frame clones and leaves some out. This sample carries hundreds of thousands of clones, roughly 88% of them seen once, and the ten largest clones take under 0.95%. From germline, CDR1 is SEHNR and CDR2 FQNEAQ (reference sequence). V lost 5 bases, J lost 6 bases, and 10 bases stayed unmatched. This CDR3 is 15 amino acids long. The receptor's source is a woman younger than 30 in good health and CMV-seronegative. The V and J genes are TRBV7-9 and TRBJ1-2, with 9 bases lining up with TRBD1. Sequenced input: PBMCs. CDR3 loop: CASSRGWDREDGYTF. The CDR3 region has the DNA TGTGCCAGCAGCCGTGGGTGGGACAGGGAGGATGGCTACACCTTC. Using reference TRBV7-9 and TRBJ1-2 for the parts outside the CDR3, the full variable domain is DTGVSQNPRHKITKRGQNVTFRCDPISEHNRLYWYRQTLGQGPEFLTYFQNEAQLEKSRLLSDRFSAERPKGSFSTLEIQRTEQGDSAMYLCASSRGWDREDGYTFGSGTRLTVV.